A selection of T cell receptor beta chains follows, all from one sample in a study of beta chain features in type 1 diabetes. Only in-frame clones appear in the TCRdb table, and some are missing; sequencing was by immunoSEQ multiplex PCR. The table has about 620,000 clones, around 15% seen once. Sequencing input: naive CD4+ T cells from blood. These receptors came from a man younger than 30 in good health. CDR3s include the opening cysteine and the closing phenylalanine or tryptophan. A D gene is named only where the DNA matches it firmly. Rows may omit the clone size; those that give it use once, few, many or a size class.

v_gene	abundance	j_gene	d_gene	CDR3nt	CDR3aa
TRBV28	.	TRBJ2-5	.	TGTGCCAGCAGTTTGAGCCAAGAGACCCAGTACTTC	CASSLSQETQYF
TRBV6-5	.	TRBJ2-7	TRBD1	TGTGCCAGCAGTCGGACAGGGGGCAAGTACGAGCAGTACTTC	CASSRTGGKYEQYF
TRBV9	.	TRBJ1-5	.	TGTGCCAGCAGCGTAGGGATTTCCCCGCCCGATCAGCCCCAGCATTTT	CASSVGISPPDQPQHF
TRBV9	.	TRBJ2-5	.	TGTGCCAGCAGCCTTCGGGGGGCGCCCGGTTCGCAAGAGACCCAGTACTTC	CASSLRGAPGSQETQYF
TRBV18	few	TRBJ1-5	.	TGTGCCAGCTCACCCCAAGGACAGCCCAATCAGCCCCAGCATTTT	CASSPQGQPNQPQHF
TRBV5-1	few	TRBJ1-3	.	TGCGCCAGCAGCTTGGCAGGGCCCGAATGGGACTCTGGAAACACCATATATTTT	CASSLAGPEWDSGNTIYF
TRBV5-4	.	TRBJ2-1	.	TGTGCCAGCAGCCAGGGCATTGGGGGGAACAGTCTCGATACTGAGCAGTTCTTC	CASSQGIGGNSLDTEQFF
TRBV9	.	TRBJ2-5	.	TGTGCCAGCAGCACGGGGGGCGGGAGATTGGAGACCCAGTACTTC	CASSTGGGRLETQYF
TRBV7-2	many	TRBJ2-3	.	TGTGCCAGCAGCTTAAATTGGGTTGATACGCAGTATTTT	CASSLNWVDTQYF
TRBV19	.	TRBJ2-3	TRBD2	TGTGCCAGTAGGCGACTAGCGGGGGGGCCAGCAGATACGCAGTATTTT	CASRRLAGGPADTQYF
TRBV28	many	TRBJ2-4	.	TGTGCCAGCAGTTTACCGGGGCTCCTAGCCAAAAACATTCAGTACTTC	CASSLPGLLAKNIQYF
TRBV11-2	.	TRBJ2-3	.	TGTGCCAGCAGCTTAGACGGGAGTAGCACAGATACGCAGTATTTT	CASSLDGSSTDTQYF
TRBV28	.	TRBJ1-5	.	TGTGCCAGCAGTTTACCGCCTGTCGGACAGCCCCAGCATTTT	CASSLPPVGQPQHF
TRBV19	few	TRBJ1-1	.	TGTGCCAGTAGTAATACAGGGCGCACTGAAGCTTTCTTT	CASSNTGRTEAFF
TRBV7-3	few	TRBJ2-1	TRBD1	TGTGCCAGCAGCTTAACGCGGGGGACAGGGATTTACAATGAGCAGTTCTTC	CASSLTRGTGIYNEQFF
TRBV14	.	TRBJ1-3	.	TGTGCCAGCAGCCAAATCGCGCTTGGAAACACCATATATTTT	CASSQIALGNTIYF
TRBV5-4	few	TRBJ2-7	TRBD1	TGTGCCAGCAGCGAGGGACAGAGGGACGAGCAGTACTTC	CASSEGQRDEQYF
TRBV5-4	few	TRBJ2-5	TRBD2	TGTGCCAGCAGCCCCGGGACTAGAGAAGAGACCCAGTACTTC	CASSPGTREETQYF
TRBV30	.	TRBJ2-1	.	TGTGCCTGGAGCGCCAGAAGTTTAAAGCAGTTCTTC	CAWSARSLKQFF
TRBV15	.	TRBJ2-7	.	TGTGCCACCAGCAGATCCGATCTGAGCCCCTACGAGCAGTACTTC	CATSRSDLSPYEQYF
TRBV7-3	few	TRBJ2-3	.	TGTGCCAGCAGCCCAACTCATGGGACCCTGACTAGCACAGATACGCAGTATTTT	CASSPTHGTLTSTDTQYF
TRBV18	.	TRBJ2-4	.	TGTGCCAGCTCACTCTATAGACAGGACCAAAACATTCAGTACTTC	CASSLYRQDQNIQYF
TRBV10-3	many	TRBJ2-3	TRBD2	TGTGCCATCAGTGAGGCGGGACTAGCGGGATCAGATACGCAGTATTTT	CAISEAGLAGSDTQYF
TRBV4-2	few	TRBJ2-7	.	TGTGCCAGCAGCCAAGAAATAAGCGATTCCGAGCAGTACTTC	CASSQEISDSEQYF
TRBV28	.	TRBJ1-1	.	TGTGCCAGCAGATCAACCACCTCCGCCTGGGGCACTGAAGCTTTCTTT	CASRSTTSAWGTEAFF
TRBV6-5	few	TRBJ2-1	.	TGTGCCAGCAGTTACAGGGTCGACAATGAGCAGTTCTTC	CASSYRVDNEQFF
TRBV18	.	TRBJ2-7	.	TGTGCCAGCTCACCACCTGGACCCTACGAGCAGTACTTC	CASSPPGPYEQYF
TRBV5-1	.	TRBJ2-4	TRBD1	TGCGCCAGCAGCACAAGGACAGGGATAGCCAAAAACATTCAGTACTTC	CASSTRTGIAKNIQYF
TRBV30	few	TRBJ2-7	.	TGTGCCTGGGGACCGACGACCTACGAGCAGTACTTC	CAWGPTTYEQYF
TRBV9	.	TRBJ1-6	.	TGTGCCAGCAGCGCCCAAAGCTCCTATAATTCACCCCTCCACTTT	CASSAQSSYNSPLHF
TRBV6-5	.	TRBJ2-7	.	TGTGCCAGCAGTTACAACAGGGAATTCTACGAGCAGTACTTC	CASSYNREFYEQYF
TRBV9	.	TRBJ2-5	TRBD2	TGTGCCAGCAGCGTGGGACTAGACAAGAAGACCCAGTACTTC	CASSVGLDKKTQYF
TRBV7-2	.	TRBJ2-1	.	TGTGCCAGCAGCTTACCCCCTAGTTATGAGCAGTTCTTC	CASSLPPSYEQFF
TRBV11-1	once	TRBJ2-2	TRBD2	TGTGCCAGCAGCTTAAGGCTAGCGGGAGCATTTGACGGGGAGCTGTTTTTT	CASSLRLAGAFDGELFF
TRBV6-1	few	TRBJ1-5	TRBD1	TGTGCCAGCACCAGGGGGCTTAGTCAGCCCCAGCATTTT	CASTRGLSQPQHF
TRBV2	.	TRBJ1-4	.	TGTGCCAGCCGCCGGGACAAATACGAAAAACTGTTTTTT	CASRRDKYEKLFF
TRBV7-2	.	TRBJ2-1	.	TGTGCCAGCAGCATGACGGACCTCTCCTACAATGAGCAGTTCTTC	CASSMTDLSYNEQFF
TRBV11-2	.	TRBJ2-7	TRBD1	TGTGCCAGCAGCCCCGACAGGGTCAGGACCTACGAGCAGTACTTC	CASSPDRVRTYEQYF
TRBV5-6	.	TRBJ2-3	TRBD2	TGTGCCAGCAGCCGTGCGGGGGACACAGATACGCAGTATTTT	CASSRAGDTDTQYF
TRBV29-1	few	TRBJ2-3	.	TGCAGCGTCTCCTTGGGGGTCACAGATACGCAGTATTTT	CSVSLGVTDTQYF
TRBV20-1	.	TRBJ1-1	.	TGCAGTGCTAGAGAAGGACGGGAAGCTTTCTTT	CSAREGREAFF
TRBV19	.	TRBJ2-2	.	TGTGCCAGTAACCCTATAGAGGGGGCCGGGGAGCTGTTTTTT	CASNPIEGAGELFF
TRBV4-3	.	TRBJ1-2	TRBD1	TGCGCCAGCAGCCAAGGAGGACAGGGGGCTTTTGGCTACACCTTC	CASSQGGQGAFGYTF
TRBV11-2	few	TRBJ1-1	.	TGTGCCAGCAGCGGACAGTCGAACACTGAAGCTTTCTTT	CASSGQSNTEAFF
TRBV5-1	.	TRBJ2-7	TRBD2	TGCGCCAGCAGCTTGGATCCGGGAGGGCCTTATGAGCAGTACTTC	CASSLDPGGPYEQYF